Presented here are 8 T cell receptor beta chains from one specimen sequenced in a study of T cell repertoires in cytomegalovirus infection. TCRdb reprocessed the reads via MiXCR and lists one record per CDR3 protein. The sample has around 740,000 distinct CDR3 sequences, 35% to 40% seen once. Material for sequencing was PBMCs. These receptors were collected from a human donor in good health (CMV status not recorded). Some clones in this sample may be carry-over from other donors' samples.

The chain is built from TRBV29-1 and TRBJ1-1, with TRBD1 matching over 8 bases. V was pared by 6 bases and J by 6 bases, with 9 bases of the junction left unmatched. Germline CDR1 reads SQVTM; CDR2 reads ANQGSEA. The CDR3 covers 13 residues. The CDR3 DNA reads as TGCAGCGTACGGGACAGGCTCCCCTCTGAAGCTTTCTTT. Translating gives CSVRDRLPSEAFF.

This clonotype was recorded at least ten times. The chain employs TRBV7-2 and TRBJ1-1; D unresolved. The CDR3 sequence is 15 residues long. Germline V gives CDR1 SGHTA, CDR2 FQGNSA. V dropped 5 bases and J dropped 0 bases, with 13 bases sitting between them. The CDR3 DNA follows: TGTGCCAGCAGCCTGCCCGGGCGGCTGAACACTGAAGCTTTCTTT. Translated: CASSLPGRLNTEAFF.

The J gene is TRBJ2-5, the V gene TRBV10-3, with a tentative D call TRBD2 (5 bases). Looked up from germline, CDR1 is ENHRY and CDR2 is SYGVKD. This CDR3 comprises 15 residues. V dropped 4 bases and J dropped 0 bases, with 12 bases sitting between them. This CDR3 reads CAISGKRSYQETQYF. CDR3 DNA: TGTGCCATCAGTGGTAAGCGGAGTTACCAAGAGACCCAGTACTTC.

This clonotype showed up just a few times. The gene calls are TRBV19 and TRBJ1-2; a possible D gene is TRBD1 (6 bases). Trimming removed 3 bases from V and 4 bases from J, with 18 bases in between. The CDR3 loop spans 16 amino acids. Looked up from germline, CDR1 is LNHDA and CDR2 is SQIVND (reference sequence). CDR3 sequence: CASSIDGAGDVYGYTF. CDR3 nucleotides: TGTGCCAGTAGTATCGATGGCGCAGGGGACGTCTATGGCTACACCTTC.

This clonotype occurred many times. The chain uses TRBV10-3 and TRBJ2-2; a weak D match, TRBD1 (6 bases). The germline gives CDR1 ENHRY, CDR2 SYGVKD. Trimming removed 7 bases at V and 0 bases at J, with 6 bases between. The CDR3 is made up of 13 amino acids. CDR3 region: CAITGANTGELFF. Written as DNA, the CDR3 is TGTGCCATCACAGGGGCGAACACCGGGGAGCTGTTTTTT.

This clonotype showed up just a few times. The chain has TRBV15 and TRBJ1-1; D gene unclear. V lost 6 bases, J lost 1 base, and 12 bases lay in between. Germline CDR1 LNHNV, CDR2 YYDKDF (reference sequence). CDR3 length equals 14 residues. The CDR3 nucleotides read TGTGCCACCAGTCTCAGGCGGGGGAACACTGAAGCTTTCTTT. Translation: CATSLRRGNTEAFF.

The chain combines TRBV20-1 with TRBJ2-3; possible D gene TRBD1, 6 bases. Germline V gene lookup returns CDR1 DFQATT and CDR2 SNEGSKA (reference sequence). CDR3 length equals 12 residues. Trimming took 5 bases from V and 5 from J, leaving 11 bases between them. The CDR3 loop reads CSAGDKRDTQYF. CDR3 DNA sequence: TGCAGTGCTGGGGACAAGCGAGATACGCAGTATTTT.

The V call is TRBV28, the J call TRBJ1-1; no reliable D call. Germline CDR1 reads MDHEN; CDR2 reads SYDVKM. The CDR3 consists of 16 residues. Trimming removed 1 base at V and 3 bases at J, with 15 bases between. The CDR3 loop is CASSLSPPWSYTEAFF. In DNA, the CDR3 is TGTGCCAGCAGTTTATCACCGCCCTGGTCGTACACTGAAGCTTTCTTT.